The 16 T cell receptor beta chains reported below all come from one sample, sequenced in a study of blood T cell repertoires in COVID-19. TCRdb's copy holds only in-frame clones and misses some; the assay was immunoSEQ multiplex PCR. The sample consists of over 250,000 clones, 80% to 90% of them appearing once. Sequenced input: peripheral blood. Receptor source: a woman aged 70-85 years with acute or convalescent COVID-19.

The rearrangement uses TRBV15 and TRBJ1-5; 10 bases are shared with TRBD1. Trimming cost V 3 bases and J 5 bases; bases outside gene matches: 4. Germline CDR1 is LNHNV and CDR2 is YYDKDF (reference sequence). The length of the CDR3 is 15 residues. CDR3 sequence: CATSSGDRGHQPQHF. The CDR3 DNA is TGTGCCACCAGCAGCGGGGACAGGGGACATCAGCCCCAGCATTTT.

This clone was counted once. The chain carries TRBV12-3 or TRBV12-4 and TRBJ2-1, with TRBD2 matching over 9 bases. V shed 6 bases, J shed 9 bases, and the junction held 6 bases outside the gene matches. This CDR3 spans 13 amino acids. The CDR3 coding sequence is TGTGCCAGCAGCCGACTAGCGGCGGGTGAGCAGTTCTTC. It codes for CASSRLAAGEQFF.

The V call is TRBV3-1 (or the pseudogene TRBV3-2), the J call TRBJ2-2; 7 positions match TRBD2. CDR3 size: 15 residues. Germline lookup yields CDR1 LGHDT and CDR2 YNNKEL (reference sequence). The ends lost 1 base at V and 6 bases at J; junction bases unmatched: 5. The CDR3, as DNA: TGTGCCAGCAGCCAAGGTGCGACTAGCCCCGGGGAGCTGTTTTTT. Residues: CASSQGATSPGELFF.

The chain has TRBV4-1 and TRBJ1-2, with a tentative D call TRBD1 (5 bases). The CDR3 is 12 residues long. Trimming pared 2 bases from V and 5 bases from J, leaving 6 bases between. Germline V CDR1 and CDR2: MGHRA, YSYEKL. Here the CDR3 DNA reads TGCGCCAGCAGCCAACAGGGTTATGGCTACACCTTC. This translates into CASSQQGYGYTF.

The chain has TRBV7-3 and TRBJ2-2, with TRBD1 matching over 7 bases. Germline CDR1 reads SGHTA; CDR2 reads FQGTGA. Trimming cost V 5 bases and J 7 bases; bases outside gene matches: 7. The CDR3 is 14 residues long. The CDR3: CASSPDRVGGELFF. CDR3 in DNA: TGTGCCAGCAGCCCCGACAGGGTTGGCGGGGAGCTGTTTTTT. Based on the CDR3 plus reference TRBV7-3 and TRBJ2-2, the full variable domain is GAGVSQTPSNKVTEKGKYVELRCDPISGHTALYWYRQSLGQGPEFLIYFQGTGAADDSGLPNDRFFAVRPEGSVSTLKIQRTERGDSAVYLCASSPDRVGGELFFGEGSRLTVL.

The rearrangement links TRBV28 to TRBJ1-1, with TRBD1 as a possible D gene (5 bases). The germline V gene has CDR1 MDHEN and CDR2 SYDVKM. V was pared by 2 bases and J by 11 bases, with 12 bases between. The CDR3 contains 12 residues. In DNA form, the CDR3 reads TGTGCCAGCAGTTTAAGGAGGCGGGGCGCTTTCTTT. Its protein is CASSLRRRGAFF.

The rearrangement joins TRBV6-5 to TRBJ1-5; the D gene is possibly TRBD1 (5 bases). CDR1 and CDR2 (germline): MNHEY, SVGAGI. The CDR3 extends over 11 amino acids. V shed 5 bases and J shed 11 bases, with 10 bases lying between them. The DNA of the CDR3 is TGTGCCAGCAGTCCAGGGTCAGCCCAGCATTTT. Its protein is CASSPGSAQHF.

The genes are TRBV7-8 and TRBJ1-6, with 11 nucleotides matching TRBD1. CDR1 is SGHVS and CDR2 is FQNEAQ in the germline V gene. This CDR3 spans 14 amino acids. The junction had 5 bases not matched to a gene; V was cut back by 9 bases and J by 7 bases. The CDR3 sequence is CASGRTGGNSPLHF. The CDR3 nucleotides read TGTGCCAGTGGTCGGACAGGGGGCAATTCACCCCTCCACTTT. Filled out from reference TRBV7-8 and TRBJ1-6, the complete variable domain reads GAGVSQSPRYKVAKRGQDVALRCDPISGHVSLFWYQQALGQGPEFLTYFQNEAQLDKSGLPSDRFFAERPEGSVSTLKIQRTQQEDSAVYLCASGRTGGNSPLHFGNGTRLTVT.

In regard to this clone: Other DNA sequences in the sample encode the same CDR3. The CDR3 sequence is CASSSQENTEAFF. DNA of the CDR3: TGTGCCAGCAGCAGCCAGGAGAACACTGAAGCTTTCTTT. The chain has TRBV12-3 or TRBV12-4 and TRBJ1-1; no clear D gene. Trimming pared 6 bases from V and 1 base from J, leaving 9 bases between. The CDR3 runs to 13 residues.

This rearrangement joins TRBV5-1 to TRBJ2-1, with 7 positions matching TRBD1. V lost 4 bases, J lost 4 bases, and 11 bases stayed unmatched. Germline V gives CDR1 SGHRS, CDR2 YFSETQ. The CDR3 spans 16 residues. The CDR3 DNA sequence: TGCGCCAGCAGCGGGACGCCGGGACAGAATTACAATGAGCAGTTCTTC. Protein: CASSGTPGQNYNEQFF. Full variable domain (outside the CDR3, taken from reference TRBV5-1 and TRBJ2-1): KAGVTQTPRYLIKTRGQQVTLSCSPISGHRSVSWYQQTPGQGLQFLFEYFSETQRNKGNFPGRFSGRQFSNSRSEMNVSTLELGDSALYLCASSGTPGQNYNEQFFGPGTRLTVL.

The chain recombines TRBV3-1 (or the pseudogene TRBV3-2) with TRBJ1-2; weak D call: TRBD1 (5 bases). The CDR3 sequence is 13 residues long. CDR1 and CDR2 (germline): LGHDT, YNNKEL (reference sequence). V was trimmed by 2 bases and J by 7 bases, leaving 11 bases between them. CDR3 amino acids: CASSQKGRGGYTF. CDR3 nucleotides: TGTGCCAGCAGCCAAAAAGGGAGGGGTGGCTACACCTTC.

The chain employs TRBV9 and TRBJ2-1, with D possibly being TRBD2 (6 bases). CDR1 and CDR2 (germline): SGDLS, YYNGEE. V was shortened by 0 bases and J by 0 bases, with 7 bases between the two germline ends. CDR3 size: 15 residues. Here the CDR3 reads CASSVGGLSYNEQFF. CDR3 coding DNA: TGTGCCAGCAGCGTAGGGGGACTCTCCTACAATGAGCAGTTCTTC.

The J gene is TRBJ1-6, the V gene TRBV11-2, with D tentatively TRBD1 (5 bases). The CDR3 covers 13 residues. Trimming took 8 bases from V and 4 from J, leaving 9 bases between them. In germline, CDR1 is SGHAT, CDR2 FQNNGV. This chain's CDR3 is CASSGGYNSPLHF. The CDR3 DNA reads as TGTGCCAGCTCGGGGGGGTATAATTCACCCCTCCACTTT.

The chain uses TRBV21-1 and TRBJ2-7; the DNA was not compared with TRBD1, the D call given in the table. TRBV21-1 is a recognized pseudogene. The CDR3 runs 15 residues. CDR3 DNA: TGTGCCAGCAGCAAGGGGTGGCGGGACAGATACGAGCAGTACTTC. Protein: CASSKGWRDRYEQYF.

For the CDR3, the DNA is TGCGCCAGCAGCTTAGAGCCTTCTGGAAACACCATATATTTT. It encodes CASSLEPSGNTIYF. This sequence joins TRBV5-1 and TRBJ1-3; no definite D call. Germline V gene data show CDR1 as SGHRS and CDR2 as YFSETQ. There are 14 residues in the CDR3. V was clipped by 2 bases and J by 1 base, with 7 bases between them.

The CDR3 DNA is TGCGCCAGCAGCCAGAAGGGGGATACGCAGTATTTT. It specifies CASSQKGDTQYF. The chain carries TRBV4-1 and TRBJ2-3, with D possibly being TRBD1 (5 bases). The germline V gene has CDR1 MGHRA and CDR2 YSYEKL. CDR3 length: 12 amino acids. V was cut by 3 bases and J by 6 bases, with 7 bases left in between.